Below are 20 T cell receptor beta chains sequenced from a single sample in a study of post-analysis software for immune sequencing data. Their target antigens are unknown. General observations from the study: Among 5 or 6 TRBV segments more frequent in patients than controls were TRBV5-6, TRBV5-1 and TRBV20-1.

Each TCR beta cDNA library carried unique molecular identifiers. From the PCR reads, TCRdb called clonotypes with MiXCR, one entry per CDR3 protein. The sample includes more than 350,000 distinct CDR3 sequences, approximately 37% seen only once; the top ten take less than 10%. The sample comprised blood. The receptors originated from a girl aged 2-10 years with multiple sclerosis.

The chain carries TRBV27 and TRBJ2-3; perhaps TRBD2 as D (5 bases). V was cut by 3 bases and J by 2 bases, with 15 bases left in between. CDR3 length equals 16 residues. Germline CDR1 and CDR2: MNHEY and SMNVEV (reference sequence). CDR3 sequence (DNA): TGTGCCAGCAGTTTGTCTAGGAGGCTAATCACAGATACGCAGTATTTT. Amino acid sequence: CASSLSRRLITDTQYF.

Only a few counts were recorded for this clonotype. The chain couples TRBV9 to TRBJ1-1; weak D call: TRBD1 (6 bases). The V end was cut by 3 bases, the J end by 5 bases, with 11 bases between. CDR3 length: 13 residues. Germline assignment: CDR1 SGDLS and CDR2 YYNGEE. CDR3 residues: CASSEGGRTEAFF. CDR3 bases: TGTGCCAGCAGCGAGGGGGGTAGGACTGAAGCTTTCTTT.

This clonotype was seen only a few times. J is TRBJ2-4 and V is TRBV19, with D possibly matching TRBD2 (5 bases). From germline, CDR1 is LNHDA and CDR2 SQIVND (reference sequence). The germline V and J ends were trimmed by 6 bases and 0 bases, with 15 bases remaining between them. This CDR3 is 16 amino acids long. The CDR3 nucleotides read TGTGCCAGTAGCTGGGGAGTCCCTGAAGCCAAAAACATTCAGTACTTC. Encoded protein: CASSWGVPEAKNIQYF.

This clonotype showed up just a few times. This rearrangement joins TRBV4-1 to TRBJ2-1; D is perhaps TRBD2 (6 bases). With 4 bases removed from V and 6 bases from J, the gap between germline ends came to 19 bases. This CDR3 contains 16 residues. CDR1 is MGHRA, CDR2 YSYEKL, per germline. In DNA, the CDR3 is TGCGCCAGCAGCCTGTCCACTAGCCTCGCCTTCAATGAGCAGTTCTTC. Protein: CASSLSTSLAFNEQFF.

This clonotype was found once. The chain has TRBV27 and TRBJ1-1; possible D gene TRBD1, 5 bases. The V gene's germline CDR1 is MNHEY and CDR2 SMNVEV (reference sequence). This CDR3 has 15 residues. V shed 7 bases and J shed 0 bases, with 15 bases lying between them. In nucleotides, the CDR3 is TGTGCCAGCACCGACAGAGGCGCGATGAACACTGAAGCTTTCTTT. Its protein product is CASTDRGAMNTEAFF.

The chain joins TRBV28 to TRBJ1-2; D may be TRBD1 (5 bases). Germline CDR1 is MDHEN and CDR2 is SYDVKM. Between the trimmed V and J ends, which lost 8 bases and 8 bases, there was a span of 21 bases. This CDR3 has 14 amino acids. The CDR3 DNA is TGTGCCAGCGTCATCAGAGGGACTGCCGGAGGCTACACCTTC. Translated, it gives CASVIRGTAGGYTF.

This clonotype was counted many times. The chain uses TRBV10-3 and TRBJ2-5, with D perhaps matching TRBD1 (6 bases). Germline V gives CDR1 ENHRY, CDR2 SYGVKD. The CDR3 spans 14 residues. V lost 8 bases, J lost 5 bases, and 18 bases lay in between. The chain's CDR3 is CAIATSQGTETQYF. The DNA of the CDR3 is TGTGCCATCGCCACCTCACAGGGAACGGAGACCCAGTACTTC.

The genes are TRBV29-1 and TRBJ1-1, with a weak D call TRBD1 (5 bases). Per germline, CDR1 SQVTM and CDR2 ANQGSEA. V lost 0 bases to trimming and J lost 1 base, with 15 bases between them. The CDR3 runs 16 residues. CDR3 sequence (DNA): TGCAGCGTTGAAGAGTGGGAGGGAGGGGAGAACACTGAAGCTTTCTTT. Its translation: CSVEEWEGGENTEAFF. Drawing the rest from reference TRBV29-1 and TRBJ1-1, the complete variable domain is SAVISQKPSRDICQRGTSLTIQCQVDSQVTMMFWYRQQPGQSLTLIATANQGSEATYESGFVIDKFPISRPNLTFSTLTVSNMSPEDSSIYLCSVEEWEGGENTEAFFGQGTRLTVV.

The V and J genes are TRBV7-3 and TRBJ2-3; TRBD1 agrees at 7 bases. CDR1 and CDR2 (germline): SGHTA, FQGTGA. The CDR3 consists of 17 residues. The V gene end was trimmed by 8 bases and the J gene end by 6 bases; junction bases not matched to a gene: 20. The CDR3 sequence is CASRSRANRGPSDTQYF. In nucleotides, the CDR3 is TGTGCCAGCCGGTCTAGGGCTAACAGGGGCCCGTCGGATACGCAGTATTTT. Full variable domain (missing parts from reference TRBV7-3 and TRBJ2-3): GAGVSQTPSNKVTEKGKYVELRCDPISGHTALYWYRQSLGQGPEFLIYFQGTGAADDSGLPNDRFFAVRPEGSVSTLKIQRTERGDSAVYLCASRSRANRGPSDTQYFGPGTRLTVL.

Only a few counts were recorded for this clonotype. The chain couples TRBV20-1 to TRBJ2-1; 7 bases are a match to TRBD2. The CDR3 length is 16 residues. V shed 3 bases, J shed 7 bases, and the junction held 15 bases outside the gene matches. Germline values: CDR1 DFQATT, CDR2 SNEGSKA (reference sequence). The DNA for the CDR3 is TGCAGTGCTAGGGACTCGGCGGGAGCAGACTTTAATGAGCAGTTCTTC. It is translated as CSARDSAGADFNEQFF.

Note on this clonotype: The junction and the germline gene differ at one end; a read error may be behind it. The chain recombines TRBV20-1 with TRBJ1-5; 8 positions match TRBD1. The CDR3 sequence is 15 residues long. The germline V gene encodes CDR1 DFQATT and CDR2 SNEGSKA (reference sequence). The CDR3 region is CSAPRTGYYNQPQHF. Here the CDR3 DNA reads TGCAGTGCTCCCCGGACAGGGTACTACAATCAACCCCAGCATTTT.

The chain recombines TRBV13 with TRBJ2-3, with D possibly called TRBD1 or TRBD2 (5 bases each). Germline values: CDR1 PRHDT, CDR2 FYEKMQ (reference sequence). The V end was cut by 5 bases, the J end by 7 bases, with 16 bases between. This CDR3 spans 14 amino acids. The CDR3 nucleotides read TGTGCCAGCAGCCCCGACGGGACGGCCCATACGCAGTATTTT. Translated: CASSPDGTAHTQYF.

The V and J genes are TRBV7-8 and TRBJ2-1, with 9 nucleotides matching TRBD2. CDR3 length: 18 amino acids. With 1 base clipped from V and 10 bases from J, the junction kept 17 bases outside the gene matches. Per germline, CDR1 SGHVS and CDR2 FQNEAQ. CDR3 coding DNA: TGTGCCAGCAGCTTAGTTCCGGCTAGCGGGAACCTGAGGGACGAGCAGTTCTTC. Encoded protein: CASSLVPASGNLRDEQFF.

The chain couples TRBV9 to TRBJ1-5; perhaps TRBD1 as D (6 bases). Germline values: CDR1 SGDLS, CDR2 YYNGEE. This CDR3 contains 16 residues. With 4 bases removed from V and 6 bases from J, the gap between germline ends came to 20 bases. CDR3 region: CASSPSNREVSQPQHF. CDR3 bases: TGTGCCAGCAGCCCATCTAACAGGGAAGTAAGTCAGCCCCAGCATTTT.

This clonotype was seen repeatedly, ten times or more. The V call is TRBV5-4, the J call TRBJ2-5, with D perhaps TRBD2 (6 bases). Trimming took off 7 bases at V and 5 bases at J, with 15 bases between the two ends. The CDR3 spans 13 residues. Per the germline V gene, CDR1 is SGHNT and CDR2 is YYREEE (reference sequence). In DNA, the CDR3 is TGTGCCAGCTCCTTTGGGGCGGGGGAGACCCAGTACTTC. It codes for CASSFGAGETQYF.

CDR3 in amino acids: CASSLRQEAYEQYF. CDR3 nucleotides: TGTGCCAGCAGTTTACGCCAGGAGGCCTACGAGCAGTACTTC. The chain has TRBV12-3 or TRBV12-4 and TRBJ2-7; tentatively, D is TRBD2 (5 bases). Between the trimmed V and J ends, which lost 2 bases and 2 bases, there was a span of 10 bases. This CDR3 comprises 14 residues.

The J gene is TRBJ2-5, the V gene TRBV6-2 or TRBV6-3; D is undetermined. Trimming took 2 bases from V and 5 from J, leaving 12 bases between them. Germline V gives CDR1 MNHEY, CDR2 SVGEGT. The CDR3 has 14 residues. CDR3 loop: CASSYTYLGETQYF. CDR3 sequence (DNA): TGTGCCAGCAGTTACACCTACCTCGGGGAGACCCAGTACTTC.

The chain employs TRBV4-1 and TRBJ2-3; 14 bases align to TRBD2. Germline V gene sequence: CDR1 MGHRA, CDR2 YSYEKL. The CDR3 runs 15 residues. V was clipped by 7 bases and J by 3 bases; unmatched bases: 3. The CDR3 reads CASTGLAGATDTQYF. CDR3 nucleotides: TGCGCCAGCACGGGACTAGCGGGAGCAACAGATACGCAGTATTTT.

The rearrangement uses TRBV6-2 or TRBV6-3 and TRBJ1-2, with 7 bases lining up with TRBD1. V dropped 7 bases and J dropped 4; count of bases not matched to a gene: 9. Germline V gives CDR1 MNHEY, CDR2 SVGEGT. The CDR3 covers 14 residues. The CDR3 DNA follows: TGTGCCAGCACCCGAACAGGGGCCTCCTATGGCTACACCTTC. This sequence encodes CASTRTGASYGYTF.

The gene calls are TRBV24-1 and TRBJ2-1; tentatively, D is TRBD1 or TRBD2 (5 bases each). The germline V gene encodes CDR1 KGHDR and CDR2 SFDVKD. V lost 4 bases, J lost 6 bases, and 15 bases lay in between. The CDR3 has 15 amino acids. CDR3 DNA sequence: TGTGCCACCAGTGAGTTGTTCCGGGACCCCAATGAGCAGTTCTTC. Protein sequence: CATSELFRDPNEQFF.